The 9 T cell receptor beta chains given below trace back to one sample, sequenced in a study of shared clonotypes between healthy human individuals. Only CD45RO-negative cells positively selected for CCR7 counted as naive CD8 cells, so terminally differentiated effector memory CD45RA+ cells were excluded. Method: immunoSEQ multiplex PCR; TCRdb's copy keeps in-frame clones and lacks some. The table lists some 1,900,000 clones, less than 95% of them singletons. Sequencing was performed on naive CD8+ T cells sorted from blood. These receptors were collected from a young man in good health.

The chain combines TRBV28 with TRBJ2-3, with 10 bases identical to TRBD1. The germline V gene has CDR1 MDHEN and CDR2 SYDVKM. V shed 5 bases, J shed 4 bases, and the junction held 6 bases outside the gene matches. This CDR3 is 15 amino acids long. CDR3 sequence: CASSPGQGYADTQYF. The DNA of the CDR3 is TGTGCCAGCAGTCCGGGACAGGGGTATGCAGATACGCAGTATTTT.

Details on this clone: This CDR3 is also generated by other DNA sequences in the sample. The chain joins TRBV9 to TRBJ2-7, with 10 bases matching TRBD2. V was pared by 4 bases and J by 4 bases, with 8 bases of the junction left unmatched. CDR3 size: 15 residues. The germline V gene has CDR1 SGDLS and CDR2 YYNGEE. This chain's CDR3 is CASSPTSGGAYEQYF. The CDR3 bases are TGTGCCAGCAGCCCGACGAGCGGGGGGGCTTACGAGCAGTACTTC.

The V gene is TRBV4-1, the J gene TRBJ2-7, with D uncertain. The germline V gene has CDR1 MGHRA and CDR2 YSYEKL. The CDR3 has 16 residues. V lost 4 bases, J lost 2 bases, and 18 bases lay in between. CDR3 amino acids: CASSPSMDGFAYEQYF. The CDR3 DNA reads TGCGCCAGCAGCCCCAGTATGGACGGTTTCGCCTACGAGCAGTACTTC.

The rearrangement joins TRBV11-2 to TRBJ2-1; the D gene is possibly TRBD2 (6 bases). V was cut by 0 bases and J by 7 bases, with 19 bases left in between. The CDR3 runs 17 residues. CDR1 is SGHAT, CDR2 FQNNGV, per germline. The DNA of the CDR3 is TGTGCCAGCAGCTTAGATCCTTGGGGTCTACGGGAGAATGAGCAGTTCTTC. This sequence encodes CASSLDPWGLRENEQFF.

V usage is TRBV30 and J usage is TRBJ2-3; D is undetermined. The CDR3 has 11 amino acids. The germline V gene encodes CDR1 GTSNPN and CDR2 SVGIG (reference sequence). Between the trimmed V and J ends, which lost 5 bases and 11 bases, there was a span of 14 bases. This CDR3 is CAWDIVNGQYF. The CDR3 coding sequence is TGTGCCTGGGACATAGTGAACGGGCAGTATTTT.

V and J are TRBV6-1 and TRBJ2-3; a possible D gene is TRBD2 (6 bases). The germline V gene encodes CDR1 MNHNS and CDR2 SASEGT. This CDR3 has 14 amino acids. V was trimmed by 3 bases and J by 4 bases, leaving 11 bases between them. Here the CDR3 DNA reads TGTGCCAGCAGTGAGGGGACTTACCCAGATACGCAGTATTTT. Its translation: CASSEGTYPDTQYF.

The V and J genes are TRBV4-3 and TRBJ2-3; D is unresolved. Looked up from germline, CDR1 is LGHNA and CDR2 is YSLEER. V was trimmed by 2 bases and J by 4 bases, leaving 19 bases between them. This CDR3 region has 17 residues. The chain's CDR3 is CASSQSPGPRTADTQYF. For the CDR3, the DNA is TGCGCCAGCAGCCAATCACCGGGCCCACGGACGGCAGATACGCAGTATTTT.

A note on this clone: Other DNA sequences within the sample encode an identical CDR3. V is TRBV6-5 and J is TRBJ2-3; 11 bases fit TRBD1. Unmatched junction bases numbered 3, after V lost 6 bases and J lost 4 bases. The CDR3 runs to 14 residues. Germline CDR1 reads MNHEY; CDR2 reads SVGAGI. This CDR3 is CASSGTGGADTQYF. The CDR3 DNA reads TGTGCCAGCAGCGGGACAGGGGGGGCAGATACGCAGTATTTT.

Concerning this clone: Different DNA sequences within this sample yield the same CDR3. The rearrangement links TRBV27 to TRBJ2-2; D perhaps matches TRBD2 (5 bases). Germline V gene lookup returns CDR1 MNHEY and CDR2 SMNVEV (reference sequence). V shed 4 bases and J shed 3 bases, with 6 bases lying between them. The CDR3 has 13 residues. CDR3 nucleotides: TGTGCCAGCAGTTGGCGGGACACCGGGGAGCTGTTTTTT. Translating it yields CASSWRDTGELFF.